The TCR beta chain described here comes from a study of beta chain features in type 1 diabetes. Germline V CDR1 and CDR2: SGHRS, YFSETQ. CDR3 length: 14 residues. After removal of 0 bases from V and 3 bases from J, the junction contained 2 bases not matched to a gene. Study-wide findings and caveats: Within the patient group, naive, central memory and Treg TCRB repertoires appeared more similar to each other than within healthy donors.

This clone was counted a few times. The antigen is unknown. Reverse transcribing all isolated RNA meant expressed TCRB transcripts were sequenced. Sequencing used immunoSEQ multiplex PCR; TCRdb keeps in-frame clones, though not all of them. The table records around 280,000 clones, about 7.8% of them present only once. The chain employs TRBV5-1 and TRBJ2-7; 8 nucleotides line up with TRBD1. What was sequenced was central memory CD4+ T cells from blood. This sequence originates from a woman aged 18-29 years in good health. This CDR3 is CASSLGTGNYEQYV. CDR3 sequence (DNA): TGCGCCAGCAGCTTGGGGACAGGGAACTACGAGCAGTACGTC.